Listed below are T cell receptor beta chains from one sample, sequenced in a study of blood T cell repertoires in COVID-19. Profiling relied on immunoSEQ multiplex PCR, and the TCRdb table lists in-frame clones only, not all of them. The sample lists 88,000 or so clones; approximately 85% were seen once. The specimen was peripheral blood. These receptors came from a man aged 60-69 years with acute or convalescent COVID-19. Each CDR3 is given with its conserved first and last residue. D genes are given only for firm matches. Rows may omit the clone size; those that give it use once, few, many or a size class.

j_call,d_call,clone_size,v_call,cdr3_nt,cdr3_aa
TRBJ1-5,.,.,TRBV10-3,TGTGCCATTCGTGGGGCTGTCGATCAGCCCCAGCATTTT,CAIRGAVDQPQHF
TRBJ2-1,.,.,TRBV29-1,TGCAGCGTTGGAGGGGGGGACAATGAGCAGTTCTTC,CSVGGGDNEQFF
TRBJ2-1,TRBD2,once,TRBV6-6,TGTGCCAGCGCAGGATTAGCGGGAGTAAGTGAGCAGTTCTTC,CASAGLAGVSEQFF
TRBJ1-1,TRBD1,few,TRBV7-9,TGTGCCAGCAGCCCTCAGGGGGCAGGTACTGAAGCTTTCTTT,CASSPQGAGTEAFF
TRBJ2-7,.,.,TRBV20-1,TGCAGTGCAGACAACTACGAGCAGTACTTC,CSADNYEQYF
TRBJ2-5,.,.,TRBV5-6,TGTGCCAGCAGCTGGGACTCCCAAGAGACCCAGTACTTC,CASSWDSQETQYF
TRBJ2-2,.,.,TRBV24-1,TGTGCCACCAGTGATTCTGGCCTCACCGGGGAGCTGTTTTTT,CATSDSGLTGELFF
TRBJ2-1,.,.,TRBV6-5,TGTGCCAGCACGCAGTTCTACAATGAGCAGTTCTTC,CASTQFYNEQFF
TRBJ2-2,.,.,TRBV24-1,TGTGCCACCAGCGACCCCTCAGGGGATACCACCGGGGAGCTGTTTTTT,CATSDPSGDTTGELFF
TRBJ2-2,.,.,TRBV5-1,TGCGCCAGCAGCTTCGACTGGGTTGGGGAGCTGTTTTTT,CASSFDWVGELFF
TRBJ2-3,.,.,TRBV6-5,TGTGCCGTATCGTTCGGTACGCAGTATTTT,CAVSFGTQYF
TRBJ2-1,.,.,TRBV6-4,TGTGCCAGCAGTGAGGACAGTTACAATGAGCAGTTCTTC,CASSEDSYNEQFF
TRBJ2-1,TRBD1,.,TRBV9,TGTGCCAGCAGCGAGAGAGGGGACAGGTCCGAGCAGTTCTTC,CASSERGDRSEQFF
TRBJ2-5,TRBD1,.,TRBV30,TGTGCCTGGAAAACCGGGACAGGGGGAGAGACCCAGTACTTC,CAWKTGTGGETQYF
TRBJ1-4,.,.,TRBV4-1,TGCGCCAGCAGCCGGGCGGGGGGAAATGAAAAACTGTTTTTT,CASSRAGGNEKLFF
TRBJ1-1,TRBD1,.,TRBV19,TGTGCCAGTAGTTTCCGGGACAGAATGAACACTGAAGCTTTCTTT,CASSFRDRMNTEAFF